This T cell receptor (beta chain) appears in the sequencing data of a study of graft-versus-host responses after intestinal transplantation (dated by TCRdb to the early 2020s). As for the study more broadly: Recipients received multivisceral, liver-intestinal, or isolated intestinal transplants. Anti-thymocyte globulin induction was given to all recipients, followed by maintenance tacrolimus and steroids for roughly 3 years. After intestinal transplantation, graft-versus-host and host-versus-graft alloreactive T cell clones in the graft, circulation and bone marrow were tracked using bulk TCR-beta CDR3 sequencing. Alloreactive clones were identified by sequencing pre-transplant mixed lymphocyte reaction products and comparing them with unstimulated pre-transplant donor and recipient T cells. A cohort of more than 20 intestinal transplant recipients, including one retransplant, was enrolled, and a few patients lacking pretransplant specimens were excluded. Donor T cell macrochimerism was defined as a peak of at least 4% donor T cells among recipient peripheral blood mononuclear cells. Rather than being sequenced by the commercial service, samples from a few later patients were sequenced in-house on an Illumina MiSeq and processed with MiXCR. The paper as a whole reports these results and caveats: GvH clones were found in recipient bone marrow, and some of the GvH clones appeared earlier in ileal mucosa or blood, which is consistent with an intestinal mucosal origin. The conclusions were limited by the relatively low number and heterogeneity of the intestinal transplant patients. Early after transplant, peak levels of circulating GvH clones were associated with declines in HvG clones. In patients with donor T cell macrochimerism, the allografts had high GvH to HvG T cell clonal ratios.

About this clone itself: Its specific antigen is unknown. No base qualities exist here, and no much larger clone lies one base off it.

The library was built by means of the immunoSEQ multiplex PCR assay. In most patients, genomic DNA was isolated using the Qiagen DNeasy Blood and Tissue Kit and sent frozen to Adaptive Biotechnologies for TCR sequencing. For most patients, high-throughput TCR-beta CDR3 sequencing of genomic DNA was performed by Adaptive Biotechnologies. The original methods were these. Adaptive's ImmunoSEQ software was the source of the TCR sequencing data for 15 to 20 patients, while a few other patients were processed with MiXCR and VDJtools. CD4 versus CD8 sorting errors were corrected by removing sequences found in both subsets at a frequency ratio below 5:1. CDR3 nucleotide sequences shared between donor and recipient were removed because the origin of such sequences could not be assigned. Alloreactive clones required at least 2-fold expansion over unstimulated cells and minimum CFSE-low frequency of 0.002% (template counts) or 0.001% (read counts). Clones were considered mappable if detected in sequenced pre-transplant spleen, lymph node, or MLR CFSE-low populations of the donor or recipient. The cumulative frequency of alloreactive clones was calculated as a percentage of all sequences, weighted by copy number. Sourced from immuneACCESS, this table was stored by TCRdb with only in-frame sequences that have V and J called. A share of the clones is absent; for the studies checked, an unresolved V gene accounts for under half, and the remainder has no known explanation. D and trimming come from the DNA, and the V and J calls and clone size come from that table. The sample data list more than 75,000 clones, and 75% to 95% of these were observed just once. Approximately 0.3% of the sample is taken by the ten largest.

The sample's time point label is to be understood as: cells obtained before transplantation from donor or recipient. CD3+CD4+ and CD3+CD8+ populations were FACS-sorted from unstimulated pre-transplant donor and recipient cells taken from spleen or lymph nodes. The input for sequencing was unstimulated CD4+ T cells sorted from spleen or lymph node cells, taken before transplant. This receptor was taken from a human donor who was the organ donor for an intestinal transplant.

The CDR3 corresponds to CASSGTESYEQYF. The DNA is as follows: TGTGCCAGCAGCGGGACAGAAAGCTACGAGCAGTACTTC. Recombination joined TRBV5-5 with TRBJ2-7; 7 central bases correspond to TRBD1. Compared with germline, V lacks 4 bases and J lacks 3 bases; bases without a gene match: 4. Counted from cysteine to phenylalanine, this CDR3 has 13 amino acids. Of all the DNA, just the CDR3 is kept, 39 bases in frame from base 1. CDR1 and CDR2, per the germline V gene (reference sequence), are SGHKS and YYEKEE.